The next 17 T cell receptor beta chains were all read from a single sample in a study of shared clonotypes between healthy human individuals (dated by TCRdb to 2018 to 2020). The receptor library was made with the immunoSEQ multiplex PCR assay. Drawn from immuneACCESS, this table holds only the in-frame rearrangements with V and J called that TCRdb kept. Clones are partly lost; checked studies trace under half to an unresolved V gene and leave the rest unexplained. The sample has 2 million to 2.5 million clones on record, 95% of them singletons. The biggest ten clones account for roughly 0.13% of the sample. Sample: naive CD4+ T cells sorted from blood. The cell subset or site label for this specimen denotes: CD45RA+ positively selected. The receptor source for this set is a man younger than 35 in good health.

The CDR3 here is CASSAVGGPVETQYF. DNA of the CDR3: TGTGCCAGCAGCGCCGTCGGGGGGCCGGTGGAGACCCAGTACTTC. This sequence joins TRBV7-8 and TRBJ2-5; a possible D gene is TRBD2 (7 bases). CDR3 length: 15 residues. Trimming stripped 5 bases from V and 5 bases from J, with 18 bases between. Germline loops: CDR1 SGHVS, CDR2 FQNEAQ.

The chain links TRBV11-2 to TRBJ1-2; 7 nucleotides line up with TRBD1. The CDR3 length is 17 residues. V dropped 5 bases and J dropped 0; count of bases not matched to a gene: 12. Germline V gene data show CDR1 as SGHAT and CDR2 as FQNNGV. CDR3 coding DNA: TGTGCCAGCAGCCGGACCTCGCGGGACAGTCCTAACTATGGCTACACCTTC. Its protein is CASSRTSRDSPNYGYTF.

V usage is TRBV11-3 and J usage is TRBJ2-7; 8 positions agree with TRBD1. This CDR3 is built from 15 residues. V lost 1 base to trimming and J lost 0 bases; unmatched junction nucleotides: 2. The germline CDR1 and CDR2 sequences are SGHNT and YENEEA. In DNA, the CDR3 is TGTGCCAGCAGCTTAGTGGACAGGGCCTCCTACGAGCAGTACTTC. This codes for CASSLVDRASYEQYF. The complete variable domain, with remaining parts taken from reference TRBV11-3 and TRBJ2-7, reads EAGVVQSPRYKIIEKKQPVAFWCNPISGHNTLYWYLQNLGQGPELLIRYENEEAVDDSQLPKDRFSAERLKGVDSTLKIQPAELGDSAVYLCASSLVDRASYEQYFGPGTRLTVT.

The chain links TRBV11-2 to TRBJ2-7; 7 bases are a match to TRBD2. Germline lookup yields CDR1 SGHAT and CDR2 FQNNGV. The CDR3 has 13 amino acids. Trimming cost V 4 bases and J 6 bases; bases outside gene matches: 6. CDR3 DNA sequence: TGTGCCAGCAGCTCCTGGACTAGTGGCGAGCAGTACTTC. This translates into CASSSWTSGEQYF.

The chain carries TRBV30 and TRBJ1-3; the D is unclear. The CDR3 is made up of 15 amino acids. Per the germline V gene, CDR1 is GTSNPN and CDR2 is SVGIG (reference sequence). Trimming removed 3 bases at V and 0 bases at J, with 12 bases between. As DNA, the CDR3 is TGTGCCTGGAGGGTCGGGCCCTCCTCTGGAAACACCATATATTTT. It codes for CAWRVGPSSGNTIYF.

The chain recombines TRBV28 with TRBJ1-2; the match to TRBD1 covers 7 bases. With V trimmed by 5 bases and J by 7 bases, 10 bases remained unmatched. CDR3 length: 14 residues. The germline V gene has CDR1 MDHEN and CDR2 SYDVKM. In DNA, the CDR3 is TGTGCCAGCAGTAATCAGGTTCCAGGGGGTGGCTACACCTTC. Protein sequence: CASSNQVPGGGYTF.

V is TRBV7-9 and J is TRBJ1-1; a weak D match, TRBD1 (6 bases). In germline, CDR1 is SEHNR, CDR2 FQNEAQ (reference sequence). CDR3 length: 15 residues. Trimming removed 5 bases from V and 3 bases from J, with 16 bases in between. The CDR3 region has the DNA TGTGCCAGCAGCCCCTGGGGGGGGGCGGACACTGAAGCTTTCTTT. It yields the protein CASSPWGGADTEAFF.

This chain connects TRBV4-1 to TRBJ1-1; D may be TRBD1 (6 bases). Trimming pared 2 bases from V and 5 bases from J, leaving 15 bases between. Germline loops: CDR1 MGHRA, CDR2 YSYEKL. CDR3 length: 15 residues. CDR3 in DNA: TGCGCCAGCAGCCAAATACAGGGATTCTGGACTGAAGCTTTCTTT. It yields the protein CASSQIQGFWTEAFF.

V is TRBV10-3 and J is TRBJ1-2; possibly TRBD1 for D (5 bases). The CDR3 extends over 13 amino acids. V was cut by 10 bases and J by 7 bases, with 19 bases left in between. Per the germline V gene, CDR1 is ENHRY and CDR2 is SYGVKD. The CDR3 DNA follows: TGTGCCACAGGGCCGGGCAGTACTGGTGGCTACACCTTC. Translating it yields CATGPGSTGGYTF.

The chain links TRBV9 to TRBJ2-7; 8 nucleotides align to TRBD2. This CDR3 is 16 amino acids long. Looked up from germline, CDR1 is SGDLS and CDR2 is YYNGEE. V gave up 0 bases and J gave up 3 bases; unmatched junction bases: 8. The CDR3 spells CASSVDLAGGNYEQYF. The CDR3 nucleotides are TGTGCCAGCAGCGTAGACTTGGCGGGAGGTAACTACGAGCAGTACTTC.

Here the CDR3 reads CASSHSYYEQYF. CDR3 DNA: TGTGCCAGCTCGCACAGCTACTACGAGCAGTACTTC. This sequence joins TRBV2 and TRBJ2-7; D uncertain. CDR3 length equals 12 residues. Deletions cut 8 bases from V and 3 bases from J, with 11 bases between. Germline CDR1 reads SNHLY; CDR2 reads FYNNEI. Full variable domain (outside the CDR3, taken from reference TRBV2 and TRBJ2-7): EPEVTQTPSHQVTQMGQEVILRCVPISNHLYFYWYRQILGQKVEFLVSFYNNEISEKSEIFDDQFSVERPDGSNFTLKIRSTKLEDSAMYFCASSHSYYEQYFGPGTRLTVT.

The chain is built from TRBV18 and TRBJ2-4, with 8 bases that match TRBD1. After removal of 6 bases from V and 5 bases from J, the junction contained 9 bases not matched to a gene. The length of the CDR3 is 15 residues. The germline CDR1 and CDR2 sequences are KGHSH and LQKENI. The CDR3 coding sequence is TGTGCCAGCTCCCAAGGGGCAGGGGGCGAAAACATTCAGTACTTC. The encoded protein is CASSQGAGGENIQYF.

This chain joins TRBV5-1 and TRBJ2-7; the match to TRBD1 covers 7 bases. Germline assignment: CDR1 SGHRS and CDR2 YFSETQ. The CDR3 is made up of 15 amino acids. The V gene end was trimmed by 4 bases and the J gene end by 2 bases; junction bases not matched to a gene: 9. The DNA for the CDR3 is TGCGCCAGCAGCCACACAGGGGCCCCCACCTACGAGCAGTACTTC. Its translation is CASSHTGAPTYEQYF.

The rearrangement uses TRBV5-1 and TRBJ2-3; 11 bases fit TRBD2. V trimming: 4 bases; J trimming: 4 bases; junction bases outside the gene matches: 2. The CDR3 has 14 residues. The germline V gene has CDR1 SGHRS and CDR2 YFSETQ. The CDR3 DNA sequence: TGCGCCAGCAGCAATAGCGGGAGGGCAGATACGCAGTATTTT. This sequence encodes CASSNSGRADTQYF.

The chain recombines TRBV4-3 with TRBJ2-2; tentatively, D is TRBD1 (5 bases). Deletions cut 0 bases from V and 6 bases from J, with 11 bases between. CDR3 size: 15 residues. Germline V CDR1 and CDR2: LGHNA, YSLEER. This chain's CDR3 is CASSQEESGSGELFF. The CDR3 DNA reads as TGCGCCAGCAGCCAAGAAGAGTCAGGGTCCGGGGAGCTGTTTTTT.

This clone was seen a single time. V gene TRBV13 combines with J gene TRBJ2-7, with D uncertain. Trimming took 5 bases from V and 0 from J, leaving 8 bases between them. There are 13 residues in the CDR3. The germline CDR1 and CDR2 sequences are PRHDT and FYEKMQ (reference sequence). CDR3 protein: CASSQPSSYEQYF. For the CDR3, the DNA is TGTGCCAGCAGCCAACCCTCCTCCTACGAGCAGTACTTC.

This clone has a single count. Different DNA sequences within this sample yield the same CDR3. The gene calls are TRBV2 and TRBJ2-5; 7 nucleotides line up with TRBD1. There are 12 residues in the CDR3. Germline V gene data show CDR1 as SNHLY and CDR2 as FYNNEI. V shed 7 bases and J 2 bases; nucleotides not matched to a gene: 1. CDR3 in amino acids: CASNRGQETQYF. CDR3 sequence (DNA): TGTGCCAGCAACAGGGGACAAGAGACCCAGTACTTC.